This TCR beta chain emerged from a study of blood T cells in healthy people across ages. Study information: About one barcoded TCR beta cDNA was captured per two T cells.

Through a sample-barcoded 5' primer and a J-beta primer mix, a second PCR was run for roughly 7 to 11 cycles. Each TCR beta cDNA got a 12-nucleotide random molecular identifier. MiXCR was run by TCRdb on the 5' RACE reads, yielding one entry per CDR3 protein. The sample shows 720,000 or so distinct CDR3 sequences, around 43% of them seen only once. V trimming: 0 bases; J trimming: 3 bases; junction bases outside the gene matches: 2. The V gene's germline CDR1 is DFQATT and CDR2 SNEGSKA (reference sequence). The CDR3 spans 13 residues. In this sample, this clonotype turned up a few times. The genes are TRBV20-1 and TRBJ2-7; 7 nucleotides line up with TRBD1. The sequenced material came from blood. This TCR came from a man aged 80 or over in good health. The CDR3 reads CSARDYRGYEQYF. CDR3 nucleotide sequence: TGCAGTGCTAGAGACTACAGGGGCTACGAGCAGTACTTC.